The rows below give T cell receptor beta chains drawn from one sample of a study of cytomegalovirus exposure and HLA in healthy donors. TCRdb's copy holds only in-frame clones and misses some; the assay was immunoSEQ multiplex PCR. The sample records roughly 200,000 clones, about 80% being singletons. Source material: PBMCs. The source is a man younger than 30 in good health and CMV-seronegative. CDR3s include the opening cysteine and the closing phenylalanine or tryptophan. A D gene is named only where the DNA matches it firmly. A row's size may be missing; if present it is once, few, many or a size class.

V gene	CDR3 length	clone size	J gene	D gene	CDR3 protein	CDR3 DNA
TRBV9	15	-	TRBJ2-1	TRBD2	CASSVVTSGYNEQFF	TGTGCCAGCAGCGTAGTAACTAGCGGTTACAATGAGCAGTTCTTC
TRBV5-8	13	-	TRBJ1-5	-	CASSSQEHQPQHF	TGTGCCAGCAGCAGCCAAGAACATCAGCCCCAGCATTTT
TRBV5-6	13	-	TRBJ1-1	-	CASSLGAGTEAFF	TGTGCCAGCAGCTTGGGGGCGGGCACTGAAGCTTTCTTT
TRBV9	19	-	TRBJ2-6	TRBD2	CASSVSDAGDPSGANVLTF	TGTGCCAGCAGCGTATCCGACGCGGGGGACCCCTCTGGGGCCAACGTCCTGACTTTC
TRBV29-1	12	once	TRBJ1-1	TRBD1	CSVTGPNTEAFF	TGCAGCGTGACAGGGCCCAACACTGAAGCTTTCTTT
TRBV2	14	-	TRBJ2-1	-	CASSGQGGDNEQFF	TGTGCCAGCAGTGGGCAGGGGGGTGACAATGAGCAGTTCTTC
TRBV19	13	-	TRBJ2-7	-	CASSIDRAYEQYF	TGTGCCAGTAGTATAGACAGGGCGTACGAGCAGTACTTC
TRBV28	12	-	TRBJ1-4	-	CASSHQPGKLFF	TGTGCCAGCAGCCATCAACCGGGAAAACTGTTTTTT
TRBV5-1	14	-	TRBJ2-2	-	CASMPGGYTGELFF	TGCGCCAGCATGCCCGGCGGCTACACCGGGGAGCTGTTTTTT
TRBV19	16	few	TRBJ1-3	-	CASQDQTGLSGNTIYF	TGTGCCAGCCAGGACCAGACAGGCCTCTCTGGAAACACCATATATTTT
TRBV28	14	once	TRBJ2-7	TRBD1	CASSWGSAGGKQYF	TGTGCCAGCAGTTGGGGATCGGCAGGGGGAAAACAGTACTTC
TRBV19	13	-	TRBJ1-1	-	CASSLQENTEAFF	TGTGCCAGTAGCCTACAGGAGAACACTGAAGCTTTCTTT
TRBV30	15	-	TRBJ2-5	TRBD1	CAWSVTGGSGETQYF	TGTGCCTGGAGTGTAACAGGGGGCTCAGGGGAGACCCAGTACTTC
TRBV18	15	few	TRBJ1-1	TRBD1	CASSTQGATATEAFF	TGTGCCAGCTCGACCCAGGGGGCGACCGCCACTGAAGCTTTCTTT
TRBV7-6	16	-	TRBJ2-1	TRBD2	CASSLEVAGGPGEQFF	TGTGCCAGCAGCTTAGAAGTGGCGGGAGGGCCTGGTGAGCAGTTCTTC
TRBV19	15	-	TRBJ1-2	-	CASSIAQDKGYGYTF	TGTGCCAGTAGTATTGCCCAGGATAAAGGCTATGGCTACACCTTC
TRBV27	18	few	TRBJ2-6	TRBD2	CASSLASGRATGANVLTF	TGTGCCAGCAGTTTGGCCAGCGGGAGGGCAACAGGGGCCAACGTCCTGACTTTC
TRBV27	13	-	TRBJ1-1	TRBD1	CASSLAGGRGAFF	TGTGCCAGCAGTTTGGCAGGGGGCCGTGGCGCTTTCTTT
TRBV10-1	15	-	TRBJ2-7	TRBD2	CASSERLAGPDEQYF	TGCGCCAGCAGTGAGAGACTAGCGGGACCTGACGAGCAGTACTTC
TRBV7-8	16	-	TRBJ2-7	TRBD1	CASSSHRQGHSYEQYF	TGTGCCAGCAGCTCCCATCGACAGGGACATTCCTACGAGCAGTACTTC
TRBV28	11	-	TRBJ1-2	-	CASSSSYGYTF	TGTGCCAGCAGTTCCTCTTATGGCTACACCTTC
TRBV11-3	14	once	TRBJ2-7	-	CASSLDLASNEQYF	TGTGCCAGCAGCTTAGATCTCGCGAGTAACGAGCAGTACTTC
TRBV4-1	14	-	TRBJ2-7	TRBD1	CASSANRGSYEQYF	TGCGCCAGCAGCGCAAACAGGGGGTCCTACGAGCAGTACTTC
TRBV27	14	-	TRBJ2-3	-	CASSLGRSTDTQYF	TGTGCCAGCAGTTTAGGCAGGAGCACAGATACGCAGTATTTT
TRBV6-5	12	-	TRBJ1-3	-	CASRSTGNTIYF	TGTGCCAGCAGGAGTACTGGAAACACCATATATTTT
TRBV5-4	15	-	TRBJ1-6	TRBD1	CASSSDRVRNSPLHF	TGTGCCAGCAGCTCGGACAGGGTGCGGAATTCACCCCTCCACTTT
TRBV15	13	few	TRBJ1-1	-	CATSRVRATEAFF	TGTGCCACCAGCAGAGTGCGGGCAACTGAAGCTTTCTTT
TRBV2	16	few	TRBJ2-2	-	CASSYMSTGLVGELFF	TGTGCCAGCAGTTATATGAGTACAGGGTTGGTTGGGGAGCTGTTTTTT
TRBV19	13	few	TRBJ1-2	TRBD1	CASKLTGPSGYTF	TGTGCCAGTAAACTGACAGGGCCCAGCGGCTACACCTTC
TRBV11-2	17	few	TRBJ2-1	TRBD2	CASGNGRGLAAYNEQFF	TGTGCCAGCGGAAATGGAAGGGGACTAGCGGCGTACAATGAGCAGTTCTTC
TRBV9	16	-	TRBJ2-1	TRBD2	CASSVGASGRYNEQFF	TGTGCCAGCAGCGTAGGGGCTAGCGGAAGATACAATGAGCAGTTCTTC
TRBV16	16	-	TRBJ2-7	TRBD2	CASSPKSGTRPSEQYF	TGTGCCAGCAGCCCGAAGTCCGGGACTAGACCTAGCGAGCAGTACTTC
TRBV18	15	-	TRBJ2-5	TRBD1	CASEPRIPGGETQYF	TGTGCCAGCGAACCAAGAATCCCAGGGGGAGAGACCCAGTACTTC
TRBV5-1	17	-	TRBJ2-5	TRBD2	CASSHPNEREGRETQYF	TGCGCCAGCAGTCACCCCAACGAGCGGGAGGGCCGTGAGACCCAGTACTTC
TRBV2	14	-	TRBJ2-6	TRBD1	CASIQGAGANVLTF	TGTGCCAGCATCCAGGGGGCTGGGGCCAACGTCCTGACTTTC
TRBV18	20	-	TRBJ2-7	-	CASSPIIRDRGTAGGREQYF	TGTGCCAGCTCACCCATTATCCGGGACAGGGGTACAGCGGGAGGCAGAGAGCAGTACTTC
TRBV7-9	13	-	TRBJ1-1	-	CASSAGGDTEAFF	TGTGCCAGCAGCGCTGGGGGGGACACTGAAGCTTTCTTT
TRBV7-9	15	-	TRBJ2-7	-	CASSLGRGSSYEQYF	TGTGCCAGCAGCTTGGGCAGGGGATCAAGCTACGAGCAGTACTTC
TRBV14	14	few	TRBJ2-7	-	CASSSDRYAYEQYF	TGTGCCAGCAGCTCAGACAGGTATGCCTACGAGCAGTACTTC
TRBV5-6	17	-	TRBJ2-7	TRBD2	CASSLVGPTTSGYEQYF	TGTGCCAGCAGCTTGGTAGGCCCGACGACTAGCGGGTACGAGCAGTACTTC
TRBV2	14	-	TRBJ2-7	-	CASSGKTGYYEQYF	TGTGCCAGCAGTGGGAAGACGGGATACTACGAGCAGTACTTC
TRBV7-9	15	few	TRBJ2-7	-	CASRLEKAGGYEQYF	TGTGCCAGCAGACTTGAAAAGGCAGGAGGCTACGAGCAGTACTTC
TRBV28	18	-	TRBJ2-2	-	CASSFKSGSIQWAGELFF	TGTGCCAGCAGTTTTAAAAGCGGATCTATACAGTGGGCCGGGGAGCTGTTTTTT
TRBV2	15	-	TRBJ1-1	TRBD1	CASSKRQGPNTEAFF	TGTGCCAGCAGTAAACGACAGGGCCCGAACACTGAAGCTTTCTTT
TRBV7-9	18	-	TRBJ2-1	TRBD2	CASSLGPLAGEWRDEQFF	TGTGCCAGCAGCTTAGGACCTCTAGCGGGAGAGTGGAGGGATGAGCAGTTCTTC
TRBV12-5	15	-	TRBJ2-7	TRBD2	CASGLLLAGGYEQYF	TGTGCTAGTGGTTTGTTACTAGCGGGAGGCTACGAGCAGTACTTC
TRBV5-3	16	few	TRBJ2-1	TRBD2	CASPGGTSCSYNEQFF	TGTGCCAGCCCCGGGGGGACTTCCTGCTCCTACAATGAGCAGTTCTTC
TRBV2	13	few	TRBJ1-1	TRBD1	CASTGQVNTEAFF	TGTGCCAGCACCGGACAGGTGAACACTGAAGCTTTCTTT